This T cell receptor beta chain was sequenced for a study of blood T cell repertoires in COVID-19. Turning to the study itself: Researchers got acute and convalescent COVID-19 samples from the United States, Italy and Spain.

The CDR3 has 16 residues. Per germline, CDR1 KGHSH and CDR2 LQKENI. V lost 2 bases to trimming and J lost 3 bases; unmatched junction nucleotides: 4. Method: immunoSEQ multiplex PCR; TCRdb's copy keeps in-frame clones and lacks some. The sample records 200,000 to 300,000 clones, approximately 81% being singletons. The sequence was collected from a man between 60 and 70 years old with acute or convalescent COVID-19. What was sequenced was peripheral blood. The rearrangement joins TRBV18 to TRBJ2-1; 10 nucleotides align to TRBD2. CDR3 coding DNA: TGTGCCAGCTCACCAGGACTAGCGGATATCTACAATGAGCAGTTCTTC. Protein: CASSPGLADIYNEQFF. Variable domain in full (rest from reference TRBV18 and TRBJ2-1): NAGVMQNPRHLVRRRGQEARLRCSPMKGHSHVYWYRQLPEEGLKFMVYLQKENIIDESGMPKERFSAEFPKEGPSILRIQQVVRGDSAAYFCASSPGLADIYNEQFFGPGTRLTVL.